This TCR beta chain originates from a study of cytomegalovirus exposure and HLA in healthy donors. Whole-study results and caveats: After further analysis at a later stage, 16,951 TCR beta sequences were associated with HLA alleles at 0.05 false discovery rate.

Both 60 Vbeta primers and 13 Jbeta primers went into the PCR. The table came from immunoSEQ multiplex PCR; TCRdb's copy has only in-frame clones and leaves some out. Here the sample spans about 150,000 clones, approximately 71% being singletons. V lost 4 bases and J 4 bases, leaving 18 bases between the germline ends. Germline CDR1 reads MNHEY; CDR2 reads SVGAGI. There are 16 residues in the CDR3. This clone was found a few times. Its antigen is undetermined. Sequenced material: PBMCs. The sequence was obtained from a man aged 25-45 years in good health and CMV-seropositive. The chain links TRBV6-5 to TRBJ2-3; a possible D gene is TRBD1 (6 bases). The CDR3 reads CASSFTGLRLSDTQYF. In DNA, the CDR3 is TGTGCCAGCAGTTTCACAGGGCTTCGGTTATCAGATACGCAGTATTTT.